This T cell receptor beta chain came from a study of blood T cell repertoires in COVID-19 (dated by TCRdb to 2020 to 2021). For the study in its entirety: Collaborator samples came from the United States, Italy and Spain and covered acute and convalescent phases of COVID-19. The material from the prospective study consisted of cDNA or gDNA derived from T cells, B-cell-depleted T cells, or PBMCs. Deeply sampled blood TCRbeta repertoires from subjects exposed to, actively infected with, or recovered from COVID-19 were included in the dataset. The repertoires were released in a freely available public database intended as a resource for research on the immune response to SARS-CoV-2. The samples were drawn from two sources: the first 160 participants of the ongoing ImmuneRACE study, and 1,254 subjects contributed by 6 global collaborators. Sample metadata almost always included a de-identified subject ID, COVID-19 status, age in years and sex. HLA class I and class II types, where available, came from metadata supplied by the sample provider rather than from assay-based typing. Study-wide findings and limitations: How much clinical and demographic metadata was included differed by source and by participant, and the metadata was provided uncurated.

The immunoSEQ Assay, a bias-controlled multiplex PCR, was used to amplify TCRbeta CDR3 regions from genomic DNA. In the paper's pipeline: Nucleated cell counts per sample were estimated from amplification of reference gene primers within the assay. To quantify the absolute abundance of each unique TCRbeta CDR3 rearrangement, sequence reads were collapsed and filtered. For each sample, productive Simpson clonality was calculated as the square root of Simpson's diversity index across productive rearrangements. TCRdb's version of the immuneACCESS table is confined to in-frame rearrangements and falls short of the full clone set. An unresolved V gene accounts for under half of the shortfall where checked; the remainder is of unknown origin. V and J calls and clone size are those listed in that table; D and trimming were worked out from the DNA. The sample yields 250,000 to 300,000 clones; 81% were counted once. The leading ten clones occupy around 3% of the sample.

Whole blood was collected in K2EDTA tubes by collaborating institutions according to the institutions' own protocols. Collaborator samples were shipped for TCRbeta analysis as frozen whole blood, isolated PBMCs, or DNA extracted from either sample type. Comments on this clone: Its antigen is currently not known. No base qualities exist here, and no much larger clone lies one base off it.

The germline V end is reduced by 5 bases and the J end by 3 bases; junction bases left unmatched: 6. CDR1 and CDR2 were assigned from the germline V gene (reference sequence) as SGHKS and YYEKEE. The CDR3 holds 15 amino acids from the cysteine to the phenylalanine. CDR3 DNA only is kept here, 45 bases in frame from base 1. The TCR sequence derives from a woman in her sixties with active or convalescent COVID-19. The chain employs TRBV5-5 and TRBJ1-4, and TRBD1 aligns with 8 junction nucleotides. The sequencing input was peripheral blood. The nucleotide sequence reads TGTGCCAGCAGTCCGACAGGGGACGCTAATGAAAAACTGTTTTTT. Its product reads: CASSPTGDANEKLFF.